These T cell receptor beta chains were read from a single sample in a study of cytomegalovirus exposure and HLA in healthy donors. Sequencing used immunoSEQ multiplex PCR; TCRdb keeps in-frame clones, though not all of them. This table holds roughly 200,000 clones, roughly 80% found once. The source material was PBMCs. The source is a woman aged 30 to 39 in good health and CMV-seropositive. Both conserved end residues are part of each CDR3. Each record gives: clone size, V gene, CDR3 length, D gene, J gene, CDR3 protein, CDR3 DNA. A D gene is named only where the DNA matches it firmly. Where a row states a size, it is once, few, many or the class of an expanded clone; other rows omit it.

clone_size: -; v_call: TRBV11-2; cdr3_length: 13; d_call: TRBD1; j_call: TRBJ1-2; cdr3_aa: CASSLDRVYGYTF; cdr3_nt: TGTGCCAGCAGCCTGGACAGGGTGTATGGCTACACCTTC
clone_size: few; v_call: TRBV7-3; cdr3_length: 14; d_call: TRBD1; j_call: TRBJ2-3; cdr3_aa: CASSVTGDADTQYF; cdr3_nt: TGTGCCAGCAGCGTTACAGGGGACGCAGATACGCAGTATTTT
clone_size: -; v_call: TRBV5-6; cdr3_length: 17; d_call: TRBD1; j_call: TRBJ1-2; cdr3_aa: CASSFGSGTGVNYGYTF; cdr3_nt: TGTGCCAGCAGCTTTGGATCGGGGACAGGAGTTAACTATGGCTACACCTTC
clone_size: -; v_call: TRBV11-2; cdr3_length: 14; d_call: -; j_call: TRBJ2-1; cdr3_aa: CASSWTVSYNEQFF; cdr3_nt: TGTGCCAGCAGCTGGACTGTCTCCTACAATGAGCAGTTCTTC
clone_size: few; v_call: TRBV15; cdr3_length: 15; d_call: TRBD1; j_call: TRBJ2-7; cdr3_aa: CATSRNPTGSYEQYF; cdr3_nt: TGTGCCACCAGCAGAAACCCGACAGGGTCCTACGAGCAGTACTTC
clone_size: few; v_call: TRBV7-8; cdr3_length: 17; d_call: TRBD2; j_call: TRBJ2-3; cdr3_aa: CASSQSGGGRRTDTQYF; cdr3_nt: TGTGCCAGCAGCCAGAGTGGCGGGGGGCGACGCACAGATACGCAGTATTTT
clone_size: -; v_call: TRBV29-1; cdr3_length: 15; d_call: -; j_call: TRBJ2-2; cdr3_aa: CSVEFQGLNTGELFF; cdr3_nt: TGCAGCGTTGAATTTCAGGGATTGAACACCGGGGAGCTGTTTTTT
clone_size: -; v_call: TRBV19; cdr3_length: 15; d_call: -; j_call: TRBJ1-3; cdr3_aa: CASSPPGSWGNTIYF; cdr3_nt: TGTGCCAGTAGTCCTCCGGGTTCTTGGGGAAACACCATATATTTT
clone_size: -; v_call: TRBV7-3; cdr3_length: 15; d_call: TRBD2; j_call: TRBJ2-1; cdr3_aa: CASSPSGGLYNEQFF; cdr3_nt: TGTGCCAGCAGCCCGAGCGGGGGCCTCTACAATGAGCAGTTCTTC
clone_size: -; v_call: TRBV5-4; cdr3_length: 13; d_call: TRBD1; j_call: TRBJ1-1; cdr3_aa: CASNNRGTTEAFF; cdr3_nt: TGTGCCAGCAATAACAGGGGAACCACTGAAGCTTTCTTT
clone_size: -; v_call: TRBV18; cdr3_length: 13; d_call: -; j_call: TRBJ2-5; cdr3_aa: CASSPSTQSGQYF; cdr3_nt: TGTGCCAGCTCACCAAGTACCCAATCGGGCCAGTACTTC
clone_size: -; v_call: TRBV18; cdr3_length: 15; d_call: -; j_call: TRBJ2-7; cdr3_aa: CASSGTPGRAYEQYF; cdr3_nt: TGTGCCAGCTCAGGCACCCCAGGCCGAGCCTACGAGCAGTACTTC
clone_size: once; v_call: TRBV29-1; cdr3_length: 14; d_call: TRBD2; j_call: TRBJ2-5; cdr3_aa: CSVEDPGTRETQYF; cdr3_nt: TGCAGCGTTGAAGACCCCGGGACTAGAGAGACCCAGTACTTC
clone_size: few; v_call: TRBV7-9; cdr3_length: 15; d_call: TRBD1; j_call: TRBJ2-5; cdr3_aa: CASSLTGALQETQYF; cdr3_nt: TGTGCCAGCAGCTTAACAGGGGCACTTCAAGAGACCCAGTACTTC
clone_size: -; v_call: TRBV28; cdr3_length: 13; d_call: -; j_call: TRBJ1-5; cdr3_aa: CASRPTFNQPQHF; cdr3_nt: TGTGCCAGCAGACCGACATTCAATCAGCCCCAGCATTTT
clone_size: -; v_call: TRBV28; cdr3_length: 12; d_call: -; j_call: TRBJ1-2; cdr3_aa: CASSLPNYGYTF; cdr3_nt: TGTGCCAGCAGTCTCCCGAACTATGGCTACACCTTC
clone_size: -; v_call: TRBV9; cdr3_length: 16; d_call: -; j_call: TRBJ1-6; cdr3_aa: CASNRRVGAHNSPLHF; cdr3_nt: TGTGCCAGCAATCGAAGGGTGGGGGCACATAATTCACCCCTCCACTTT
clone_size: -; v_call: TRBV7-7; cdr3_length: 14; d_call: -; j_call: TRBJ2-7; cdr3_aa: CASSPSGQIYEQYF; cdr3_nt: TGTGCCAGCAGCCCATCCGGACAGATCTACGAGCAGTACTTC
clone_size: -; v_call: TRBV9; cdr3_length: 13; d_call: -; j_call: TRBJ2-7; cdr3_aa: CASSGPEAYEQYF; cdr3_nt: TGTGCCAGCAGCGGGCCCGAGGCCTACGAGCAGTACTTC
clone_size: -; v_call: TRBV18; cdr3_length: 12; d_call: -; j_call: TRBJ1-2; cdr3_aa: CASSSGLTGYTF; cdr3_nt: TGTGCCAGCTCTTCAGGGTTGACCGGCTACACCTTC
clone_size: few; v_call: TRBV11-1; cdr3_length: 16; d_call: TRBD1; j_call: TRBJ1-1; cdr3_aa: CASSSRRRGQTTEAFF; cdr3_nt: TGTGCCAGCAGCTCTAGGAGGAGGGGGCAGACCACTGAAGCTTTCTTT
clone_size: -; v_call: TRBV28; cdr3_length: 13; d_call: TRBD1; j_call: TRBJ2-3; cdr3_aa: CASRKQGSDTQYF; cdr3_nt: TGTGCCAGCAGAAAACAGGGGTCAGATACGCAGTATTTT
clone_size: few; v_call: TRBV27; cdr3_length: 15; d_call: -; j_call: TRBJ2-7; cdr3_aa: CASSRVKGAPYEQYF; cdr3_nt: TGTGCCAGCAGCCGTGTTAAAGGGGCGCCCTACGAGCAGTACTTC
clone_size: -; v_call: TRBV7-2; cdr3_length: 14; d_call: -; j_call: TRBJ1-5; cdr3_aa: CASSLRGGNQPQHF; cdr3_nt: TGTGCCAGCAGCTTGCGGGGGGGCAATCAGCCCCAGCATTTT
clone_size: -; v_call: TRBV9; cdr3_length: 15; d_call: -; j_call: TRBJ2-3; cdr3_aa: CASSSRWESTDTQYF; cdr3_nt: TGTGCCAGCAGCTCCCGCTGGGAGAGCACAGATACGCAGTATTTT
clone_size: -; v_call: TRBV7-9; cdr3_length: 17; d_call: TRBD2; j_call: TRBJ2-2; cdr3_aa: CASSRSSGLLNTGELFF; cdr3_nt: TGTGCCAGCAGCCGATCTAGCGGGCTCCTGAACACCGGGGAGCTGTTTTTT
clone_size: -; v_call: TRBV5-1; cdr3_length: 15; d_call: TRBD1; j_call: TRBJ1-5; cdr3_aa: CASSLLPTGDQPQHF; cdr3_nt: TGCGCCAGCAGCTTGTTGCCGACAGGGGACCAGCCCCAGCATTTT
clone_size: -; v_call: TRBV9; cdr3_length: 16; d_call: -; j_call: TRBJ2-2; cdr3_aa: CASSAGGAGNTGELFF; cdr3_nt: TGTGCCAGCAGCGCCGGCGGGGCGGGGAACACCGGGGAGCTGTTTTTT
clone_size: -; v_call: TRBV5-4; cdr3_length: 15; d_call: TRBD2; j_call: TRBJ2-1; cdr3_aa: CASSSTSGSYNEQFF; cdr3_nt: TGTGCCAGCAGCTCGACTAGCGGCTCCTACAATGAGCAGTTCTTC
clone_size: few; v_call: TRBV19; cdr3_length: 15; d_call: TRBD1; j_call: TRBJ1-4; cdr3_aa: CASRETGTGDEKLFF; cdr3_nt: TGTGCCAGTAGGGAAACCGGGACAGGGGATGAAAAACTGTTTTTT
clone_size: -; v_call: TRBV7-9; cdr3_length: 14; d_call: -; j_call: TRBJ1-4; cdr3_aa: CASSSTWTNEKLFF; cdr3_nt: TGTGCCAGCAGCTCCACTTGGACTAATGAAAAACTGTTTTTT
clone_size: -; v_call: TRBV14; cdr3_length: 15; d_call: TRBD1; j_call: TRBJ1-1; cdr3_aa: CASSPWRDSNTEAFF; cdr3_nt: TGTGCCAGCAGCCCATGGCGGGACAGCAACACTGAAGCTTTCTTT
clone_size: once; v_call: TRBV30; cdr3_length: 13; d_call: -; j_call: TRBJ1-3; cdr3_aa: CACRTETRNTIYF; cdr3_nt: TGTGCCTGTAGGACAGAGACTCGAAACACCATATATTTT
clone_size: once; v_call: TRBV29-1; cdr3_length: 13; d_call: TRBD1; j_call: TRBJ2-1; cdr3_aa: CSVDRVSYNEQFF; cdr3_nt: TGCAGCGTCGACAGGGTTTCCTACAATGAGCAGTTCTTC
clone_size: -; v_call: TRBV2; cdr3_length: 14; d_call: -; j_call: TRBJ1-4; cdr3_aa: CASTAPRQIEKLFF; cdr3_nt: TGTGCCAGCACCGCCCCCCGACAGATTGAAAAACTGTTTTTT
clone_size: once; v_call: TRBV5-1; cdr3_length: 18; d_call: TRBD2; j_call: TRBJ2-7; cdr3_aa: CASSLGLLAGGDSYEQYF; cdr3_nt: TGCGCCAGCAGCTTAGGGCTTCTAGCGGGGGGGGATTCCTACGAGCAGTACTTC
clone_size: -; v_call: TRBV2; cdr3_length: 16; d_call: TRBD1; j_call: TRBJ1-3; cdr3_aa: CASREGQGHSGNTIYF; cdr3_nt: TGTGCCAGCAGGGAAGGACAGGGTCACTCTGGAAACACCATATATTTT
clone_size: -; v_call: TRBV5-4; cdr3_length: 13; d_call: -; j_call: TRBJ2-3; cdr3_aa: CASSLEGADTQYF; cdr3_nt: TGTGCCAGCAGCTTGGAAGGGGCAGATACGCAGTATTTT
clone_size: -; v_call: TRBV19; cdr3_length: 14; d_call: -; j_call: TRBJ2-7; cdr3_aa: CASSISGLNPRQYF; cdr3_nt: TGTGCCAGTAGTATAAGCGGACTCAACCCAAGGCAGTACTTC
clone_size: -; v_call: TRBV6-5; cdr3_length: 16; d_call: -; j_call: TRBJ2-1; cdr3_aa: CASSYDRRGIYNEQFF; cdr3_nt: TGTGCCAGCAGTTACGATCGGCGGGGAATCTACAATGAGCAGTTCTTC
clone_size: -; v_call: TRBV25-1; cdr3_length: 15; d_call: TRBD1; j_call: TRBJ1-1; cdr3_aa: CASSEPDRVNTEAFF; cdr3_nt: TGTGCCAGCAGTGAACCGGACAGGGTGAACACTGAAGCTTTCTTT
clone_size: -; v_call: TRBV9; cdr3_length: 15; d_call: TRBD2; j_call: TRBJ2-3; cdr3_aa: CASSEWTSGPATQYF; cdr3_nt: TGTGCCAGCAGCGAGTGGACTAGCGGACCTGCTACGCAGTATTTT
clone_size: -; v_call: TRBV7-6; cdr3_length: 15; d_call: TRBD2; j_call: TRBJ2-2; cdr3_aa: CASSPIGGYTGELFF; cdr3_nt: TGTGCCAGCAGCCCGATCGGGGGGTACACCGGGGAGCTGTTTTTT
clone_size: few; v_call: TRBV21-1; cdr3_length: 14; d_call: -; j_call: TRBJ2-7; cdr3_aa: CASSAVREYYEQYF; cdr3_nt: TGTGCCAGCAGCGCCGTCCGGGAATACTACGAGCAGTACTTC
clone_size: -; v_call: TRBV10-3; cdr3_length: 15; d_call: TRBD1; j_call: TRBJ1-5; cdr3_aa: CAISENRGGDQPQHF; cdr3_nt: TGTGCCATCAGTGAAAACAGGGGTGGGGATCAGCCCCAGCATTTT